The subject of this entry is one T cell receptor (beta chain). The sample originates from a study of T cells after yellow fever vaccination. Germline CDR1 reads DFQATT; CDR2 reads SNEGSKA (reference sequence). J gave up 1 base and V 5 bases, and 17 bases lay outside the gene matches. CDR3 length equals 19 residues. MiXCR was run by TCRdb on the 5' RACE reads, yielding one entry per CDR3 protein. The sample comprises about 360,000 distinct CDR3 sequences, more than 5.5% of which are singletons, and over 14% rests with the top ten. This chain uses TRBV20-1 with TRBJ2-5; 12 bases align to TRBD2. The sequencing used PBMCs, collected 5 days after the yellow fever booster vaccination. The TCR originated in a man aged 30 to 45 who received the YFV17D yellow fever vaccine. CDR3: CSAPDILLGLAGLQETQYF. CDR3 nucleotide sequence: TGCAGTGCTCCCGACATACTACTGGGACTAGCGGGCCTCCAAGAGACCCAGTACTTC.